This T cell receptor (beta chain) was captured by sequencing in a study of cytomegalovirus exposure and HLA in healthy donors. Findings and limits, study-wide: TCR beta chains associated with HLA were, in a later analysis, more clonally expanded than equally common others. Previously analyzed data showed that most TCR beta V segments were productive at a frequency of about 87% or about 30%.

The PCR was carried out with 60 Vbeta primers and 13 Jbeta primers. The repertoire was sequenced with immunoSEQ multiplex PCR; TCRdb's copy has only in-frame clones and lacks some. The profile covers some 150,000 clones, with about three quarters appearing a single time and 1.7% taken by the ten largest. There are a few counts of this clone. The antigen is unknown. Trimming pared 3 bases from V and 5 bases from J, leaving 11 bases between. Germline CDR1 LNHDA, CDR2 SQIVND (reference sequence). The CDR3 consists of 14 residues. The chain has TRBV19 and TRBJ1-5, with D unclear. This sequence originates from a woman in her thirties in good health and CMV-seronegative. The specimen was PBMCs. CDR3 in amino acids: CASSMVRRDQPQHF. As DNA, the CDR3 is TGTGCCAGTAGTATGGTCAGGCGAGATCAGCCCCAGCATTTT.